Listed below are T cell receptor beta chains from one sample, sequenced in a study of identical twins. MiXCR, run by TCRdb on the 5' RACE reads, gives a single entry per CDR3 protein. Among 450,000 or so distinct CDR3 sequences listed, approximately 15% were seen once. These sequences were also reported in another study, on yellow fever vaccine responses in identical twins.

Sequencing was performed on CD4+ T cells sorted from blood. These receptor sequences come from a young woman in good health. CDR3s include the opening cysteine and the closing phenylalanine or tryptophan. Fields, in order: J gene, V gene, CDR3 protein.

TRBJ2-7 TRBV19 CASSRSTSSYEQYF
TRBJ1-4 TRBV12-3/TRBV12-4 CASSVRDRGRVSEKLFF
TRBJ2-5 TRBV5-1 CASSSGLAVGETQYF
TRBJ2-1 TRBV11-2 CASSFLPTGTGGGNEQFF
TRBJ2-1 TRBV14 CASSLVRGGKFF
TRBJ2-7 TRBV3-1 CASSQPQGTYEQYF
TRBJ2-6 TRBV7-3 CASSSTGPGANVLTF
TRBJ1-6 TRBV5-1 CASSIVAGDNSPLHF
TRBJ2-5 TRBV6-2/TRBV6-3 CASSYETGYQEIQYF
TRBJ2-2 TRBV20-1 CSATRPVGETGELFF
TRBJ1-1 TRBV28 CASSMTPNTEAFF
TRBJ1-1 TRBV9 CASSVAGGALNTEAFF
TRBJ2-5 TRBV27 CASNRRETQYF
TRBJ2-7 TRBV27 CASSQPGLTTYEQYF
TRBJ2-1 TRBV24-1 CATALETVHEQFF
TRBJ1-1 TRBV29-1 CSVVRRTGGPSGTEAFF
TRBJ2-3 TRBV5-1 CASSLAPRSSTDTQYF
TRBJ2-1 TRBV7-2 CASSRGPAPYNEQFF
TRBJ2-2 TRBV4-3 CANSRTGELFF
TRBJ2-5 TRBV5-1 CASSSQGTPEETQYF
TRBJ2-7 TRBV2 CASTGAYEQYF
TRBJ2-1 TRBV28 CASRAGSSYNEQFF
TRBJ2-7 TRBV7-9 CALGQDSYEQYF
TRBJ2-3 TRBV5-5 CASSPVGQGTDTQYF
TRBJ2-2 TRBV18 CASSPPLKHGELFF
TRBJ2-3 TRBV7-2 CASSRPGGRQYF
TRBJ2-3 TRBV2 CASKSTSPDTQYF
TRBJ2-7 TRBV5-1 CASSGGQGSLSYEQYF
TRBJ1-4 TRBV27 CASRRQGTNEKLFF
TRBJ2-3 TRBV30 CAWSYLRTSGNLDTQYF
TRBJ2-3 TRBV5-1 CASSPTAGGPDTQYF
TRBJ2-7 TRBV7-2 CASSNTGYTYEQYF
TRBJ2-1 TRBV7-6 CASSNGLRGDNEQFF
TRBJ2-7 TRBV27 CASSLDSPQGTYEQYF
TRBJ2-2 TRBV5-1 CASSSNSGADTGELFF
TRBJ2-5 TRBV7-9 CASSSRQSQETQYF
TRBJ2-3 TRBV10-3 CAISGQGTGDTQYF
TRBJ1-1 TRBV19 CASSIPGTADTEAFF
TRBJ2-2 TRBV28 CASSMGGYTGELFF
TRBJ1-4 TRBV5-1 CASSFVGGVEKLFF
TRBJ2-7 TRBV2 CASRGDRDHEQYF
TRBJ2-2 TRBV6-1 CASRDRGRAGELFF
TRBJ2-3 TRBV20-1 CSVRLAGDWDTQYF
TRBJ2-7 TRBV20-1 CSASGGQGRSEQYF
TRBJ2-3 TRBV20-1 CSARAGTILTDTQYF
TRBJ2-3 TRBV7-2 CASSRKGGATDTQYF
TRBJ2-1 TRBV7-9 CASRYYNEQFF